The clone carrying this T cell receptor beta chain was found a few times. The antigen remains undetermined. The data stem from a study of identical twins. Whole-study findings and limits: Fewer insertions characterized abundant cord blood beta clonotypes, whereas memory repertoires showed none.

Addition of a universal primer site occurred through template switching, and cDNA carried unique molecular identifiers. TCRdb ran MiXCR on the 5' RACE reads and lists one entry per CDR3 protein. In the table there are about 890,000 distinct CDR3 sequences, about 12% of which are singletons. Trimming took off 8 bases at V and 4 bases at J, with 17 bases between the two ends. The V gene's germline CDR1 is DFQATT and CDR2 SNEGSKA (reference sequence). This CDR3 has 13 amino acids. Healthy Caucasians were all of the donors. These data were also reused for a study on yellow fever vaccine responses in identical twins. That report notes: Reportedly, twins' vaccine T cell responses looked partly convergent and partly personalized.

The chain is built from TRBV20-1 and TRBJ2-5, with TRBD2 as a possible D gene (5 bases). The source of this sequence is a woman under 30 in good health. The sequenced sample was PBMCs. Here the CDR3 reads CSSSYGGGETQYF. DNA of the CDR3: TGCAGTTCTTCCTACGGAGGCGGAGAGACCCAGTACTTC.